The present entry profiles one TCR beta chain with its context. These data belong to a study of PD-L1 blockade in urothelial cancer. Time point defined: peripheral blood 6 weeks after treatment start. This CDR3 has 19 residues. V gave up 0 bases and J gave up 7 bases; unmatched junction bases: 14. Germline CDR1 and CDR2: SGHRS and YFSETQ. Assay used: immunoSEQ multiplex PCR; TCRdb lists only in-frame clones, some missing. The sample carries tens of thousands of clones, around 90% recorded once. The rearrangement joins TRBV5-1 to TRBJ2-2; 11 bases line up with TRBD2. This receptor was taken from a woman aged 80 or over with urothelial cancer. The sequences come from PBMCs, collected around atezolizumab (anti-PD-L1) treatment. This CDR3 reads CASSLEGSGRAIGNGELFF. The CDR3 DNA reads TGCGCCAGCAGCTTGGAAGGTAGCGGGAGGGCCATAGGAAACGGGGAGCTGTTTTTT.